The text below deals with one T cell receptor beta chain. This sample was included in a study of T-cell reconstitution after alpha-beta-depleted transplantation in children. The CDR3 is made up of 16 amino acids. Germline CDR1 is SGHTA and CDR2 is FQGNSA. V trimming: 5 bases; J trimming: 0 bases; junction bases outside the gene matches: 6. Unique molecular identifiers tagged the TCRbeta library. A single record per CDR3 protein comes from TCRdb applying MiXCR to the PCR reads. The sample has about 610,000 distinct CDR3 sequences, about 11% seen once; the top ten hold less than 5%. The chain is built from TRBV7-2 and TRBJ1-3, with 8 bases lining up with TRBD1. Sequencing was performed on PBMCs from the stem cell graft donor, taken from the stem cell graft. This sequence originates from a human donor who donated a stem cell graft to a child with acute myeloid leukemia. The CDR3 sequence is CASSPKTGGSGNTIYF. CDR3 bases: TGTGCCAGCAGCCCCAAAACAGGGGGCTCTGGAAACACCATATATTTT. Complete variable domain (other parts from reference TRBV7-2 and TRBJ1-3): GAGVSQSPSNKVTEKGKDVELRCDPISGHTALYWYRQSLGQGLEFLIYFQGNSAPDKSGLPSDRFSAERTGGSVSTLTIQRTQQEDSAVYLCASSPKTGGSGNTIYFGEGSWLTVV.